This T cell receptor beta chain was identified in a study of T cell responses to AZD1222 COVID-19 vaccine. Study-wide results and limits: Close to half of all spike-specific TCRs reportedly target regions of the variants that are unmutated. Samples come after the peak T cell response, not at day 14. Two AZD1222 doses significantly raised spike-specific TCR breadth and depth over controls. Clonal diversity may have been underestimated, and the donors were mostly white British, with more females than males.

CDR3 length: 15 amino acids. Per germline, CDR1 MGHRA and CDR2 YSYEKL. The germline V and J ends were trimmed by 1 base and 3 bases, with 13 bases remaining between them. The table came from immunoSEQ multiplex PCR; TCRdb's copy has only in-frame clones and leaves some out. Of about 150,000 clones listed, 80% to 95% are singletons. As regards this clone: Antigen: not known.

This receptor was obtained from an adult in good health. The input for sequencing was peripheral blood, taken on day 0 of AZD1222 vaccination. The rearrangement uses TRBV4-1 and TRBJ2-7, with D possibly called TRBD1 or TRBD2 (5 bases each). CDR3 loop: CASSQGGTAYYEQYF. CDR3 DNA sequence: TGCGCCAGCAGCCAAGGTGGGACCGCCTACTACGAGCAGTACTTC.